The 2 T cell receptor beta chains listed next were all sequenced from one sample in a study of OX40 agonist ivuxolimab in advanced cancers. Assay: immunoSEQ multiplex PCR; the TCRdb copy retains only in-frame clones and omits some. The data show 30,000 to 40,000 clones, 80% to 85% seen once. Sequencing was performed on CD4+ or CD8+ T cells sorted from blood, taken in a trial of the OX40 agonist ivuxolimab. The receptor source for this set is an adult with an advanced solid tumor such as melanoma, head and neck, liver or kidney cancer.

The chain combines TRBV27 with TRBJ2-7; unclear D gene. Trimming shortened V by 4 bases and J by 2 bases, and 12 bases separated the two germline ends. Germline V gives CDR1 MNHEY, CDR2 SMNVEV (reference sequence). This CDR3 is 14 amino acids long. The DNA of the CDR3 is TGTGCCAGCAGTTACCAACCGGGTCCCTACGAGCAGTACTTC. It encodes CASSYQPGPYEQYF.

This CDR3 is CASTYAGTGNGETQYF. The CDR3 DNA reads TGCGCCAGCACCTACGCTGGTACGGGGAATGGAGAGACCCAGTACTTC. The chain carries TRBV10-2 and TRBJ2-5; possible D gene TRBD2, 5 bases. Germline lookup yields CDR1 WSHSY and CDR2 SAAADI. V gave up 7 bases and J gave up 4 bases, with 22 bases separating them. CDR3 size: 16 residues.